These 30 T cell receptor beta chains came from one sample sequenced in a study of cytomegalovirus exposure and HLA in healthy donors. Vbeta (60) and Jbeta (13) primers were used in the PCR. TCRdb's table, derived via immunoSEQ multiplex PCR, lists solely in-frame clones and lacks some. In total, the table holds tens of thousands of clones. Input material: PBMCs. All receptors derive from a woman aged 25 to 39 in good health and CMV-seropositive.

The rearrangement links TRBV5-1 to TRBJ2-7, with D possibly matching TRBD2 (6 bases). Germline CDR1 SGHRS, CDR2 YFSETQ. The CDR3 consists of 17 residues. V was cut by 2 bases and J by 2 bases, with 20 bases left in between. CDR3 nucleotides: TGCGCCAGCAGCTTCACCGCGGTTAGCGGTGCTACCTACGAGCAGTACTTC. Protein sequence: CASSFTAVSGATYEQYF.

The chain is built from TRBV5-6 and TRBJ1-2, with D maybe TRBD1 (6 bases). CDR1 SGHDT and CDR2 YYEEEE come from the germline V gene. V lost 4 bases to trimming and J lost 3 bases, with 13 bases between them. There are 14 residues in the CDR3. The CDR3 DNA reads TGTGCCAGCAGCCCGGGCGGACAGCACTATGGCTACACCTTC. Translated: CASSPGGQHYGYTF.

The CDR3 nucleotides read TGTGCCAGCAGCCCCTACAGCACAGATACGCAGTATTTT. Amino acids: CASSPYSTDTQYF. J is TRBJ2-3 and V is TRBV7-9; D gene uncertain. The CDR3 covers 13 residues. Between the trimmed V and J ends, which lost 5 bases and 0 bases, there was a span of 6 bases. The V gene's germline CDR1 is SEHNR and CDR2 FQNEAQ (reference sequence).

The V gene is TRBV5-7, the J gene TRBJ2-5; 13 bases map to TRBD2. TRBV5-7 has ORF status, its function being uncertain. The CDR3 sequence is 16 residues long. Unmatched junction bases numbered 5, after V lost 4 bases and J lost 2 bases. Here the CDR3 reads CASSPRLAGGQETQYF. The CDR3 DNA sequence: TGTGCCAGCAGCCCCAGACTAGCGGGAGGACAAGAGACCCAGTACTTC.

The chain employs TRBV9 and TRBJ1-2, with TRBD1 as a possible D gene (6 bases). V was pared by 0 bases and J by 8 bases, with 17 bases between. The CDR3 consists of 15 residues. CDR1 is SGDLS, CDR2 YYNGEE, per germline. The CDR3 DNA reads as TGTGCCAGCAGCGTAGAGGTTGGGCAGGGGAGAGGCTACACCTTC. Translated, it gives CASSVEVGQGRGYTF.

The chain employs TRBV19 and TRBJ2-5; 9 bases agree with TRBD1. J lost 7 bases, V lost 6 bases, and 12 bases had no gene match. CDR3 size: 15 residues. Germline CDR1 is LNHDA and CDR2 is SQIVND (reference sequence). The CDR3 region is CASSRRTGEGATQYF. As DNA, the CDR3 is TGTGCCAGTAGCCGTCGGACAGGGGAAGGTGCGACCCAGTACTTC.

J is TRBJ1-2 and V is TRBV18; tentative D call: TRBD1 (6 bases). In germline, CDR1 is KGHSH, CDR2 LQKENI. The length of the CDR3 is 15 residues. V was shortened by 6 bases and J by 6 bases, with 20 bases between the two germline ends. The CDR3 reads CASSPSGQNLHGYTF. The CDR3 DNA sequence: TGTGCCAGCTCCCCCTCTGGACAGAACCTCCATGGCTACACCTTC.

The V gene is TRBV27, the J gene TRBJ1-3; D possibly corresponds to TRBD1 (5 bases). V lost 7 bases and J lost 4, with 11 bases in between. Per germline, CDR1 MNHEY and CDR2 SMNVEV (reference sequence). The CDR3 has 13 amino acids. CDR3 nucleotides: TGTGCCAGCAAAGCAGGGAACGGAAACACCATATATTTT. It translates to CASKAGNGNTIYF.

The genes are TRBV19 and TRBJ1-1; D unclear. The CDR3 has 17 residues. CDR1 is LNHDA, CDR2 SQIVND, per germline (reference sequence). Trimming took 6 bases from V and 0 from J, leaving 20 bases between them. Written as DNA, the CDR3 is TGTGCCAGTAGGGAGGGTTACCGGAGACCGCTGAACACTGAAGCTTTCTTT. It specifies CASREGYRRPLNTEAFF.

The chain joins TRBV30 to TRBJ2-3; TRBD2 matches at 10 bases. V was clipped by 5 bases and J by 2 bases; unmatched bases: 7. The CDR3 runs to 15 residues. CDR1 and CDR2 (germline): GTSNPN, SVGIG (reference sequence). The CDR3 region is CAWSPGLAATDTQYF. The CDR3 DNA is TGTGCCTGGTCCCCCGGACTAGCGGCCACAGATACGCAGTATTTT.

CDR3 nucleotide sequence: TGTGCCAGCAGTGAGGGGGCTAGCGGGAGAACCTCTCTACGCGAGCAGTACTTC. Amino acid sequence: CASSEGASGRTSLREQYF. V and J are TRBV6-1 and TRBJ2-7, with 10 nucleotides matching TRBD2. Germline loops: CDR1 MNHNS, CDR2 SASEGT. V lost 3 bases and J lost 6; bases outside the gene matches: 17. This CDR3 comprises 18 residues.

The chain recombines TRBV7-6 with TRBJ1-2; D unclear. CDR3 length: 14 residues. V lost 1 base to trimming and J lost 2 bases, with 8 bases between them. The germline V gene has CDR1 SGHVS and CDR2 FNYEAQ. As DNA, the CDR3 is TGTGCCAGCAGCTTAGGCAGGAAAAACTATGGCTACACCTTC. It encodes CASSLGRKNYGYTF.

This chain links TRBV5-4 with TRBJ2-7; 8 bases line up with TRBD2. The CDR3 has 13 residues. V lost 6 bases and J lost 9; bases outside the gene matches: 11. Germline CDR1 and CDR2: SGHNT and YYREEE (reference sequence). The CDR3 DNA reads TGTGCCAGCAACCCACCTAGCGGGTCAAGGCAGTACTTC. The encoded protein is CASNPPSGSRQYF.

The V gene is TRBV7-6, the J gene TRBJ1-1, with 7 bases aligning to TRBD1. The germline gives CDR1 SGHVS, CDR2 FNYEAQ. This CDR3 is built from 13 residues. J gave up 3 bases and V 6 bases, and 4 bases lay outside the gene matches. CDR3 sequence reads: CASRRTGDTEAFF. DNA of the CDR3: TGTGCCAGCAGGCGAACAGGGGACACTGAAGCTTTCTTT.

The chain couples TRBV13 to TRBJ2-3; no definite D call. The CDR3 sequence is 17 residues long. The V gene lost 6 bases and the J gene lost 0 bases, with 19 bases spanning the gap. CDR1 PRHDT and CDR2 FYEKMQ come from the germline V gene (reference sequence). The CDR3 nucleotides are TGTGCCAGCAGGCCCTTGATCCGAAGCCCTAGCACAGATACGCAGTATTTT. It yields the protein CASRPLIRSPSTDTQYF.

The CDR3 region is CASHMQETQYF. CDR3 DNA sequence: TGTGCCAGCCACATGCAAGAGACCCAGTACTTC. The chain employs TRBV2 and TRBJ2-5; D not resolved. V lost 8 bases to trimming and J lost 2 bases, with 6 bases between them. The CDR3 has 11 residues. CDR1 is SNHLY and CDR2 is FYNNEI in the germline V gene.

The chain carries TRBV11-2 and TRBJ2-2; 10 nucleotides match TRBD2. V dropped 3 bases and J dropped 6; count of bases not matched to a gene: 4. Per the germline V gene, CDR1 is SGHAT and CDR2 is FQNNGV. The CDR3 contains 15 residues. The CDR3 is CASSFGAGGPGELFF. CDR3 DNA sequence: TGTGCCAGCAGCTTTGGAGCGGGGGGGCCCGGGGAGCTGTTTTTT.

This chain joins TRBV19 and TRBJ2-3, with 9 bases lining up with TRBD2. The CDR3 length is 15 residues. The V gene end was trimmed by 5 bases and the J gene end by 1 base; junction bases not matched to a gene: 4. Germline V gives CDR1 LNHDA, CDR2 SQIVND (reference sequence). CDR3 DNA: TGTGCCAGTAGTCCCAGGACTAGCGGCACAGATACGCAGTATTTT. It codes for CASSPRTSGTDTQYF.

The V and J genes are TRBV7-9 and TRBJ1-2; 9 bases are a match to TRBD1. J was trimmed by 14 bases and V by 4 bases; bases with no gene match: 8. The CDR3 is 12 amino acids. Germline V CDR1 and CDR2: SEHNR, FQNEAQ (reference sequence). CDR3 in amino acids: CASSSRDRDSTF. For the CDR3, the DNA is TGTGCCAGCAGCTCCCGGGACAGGGATTCTACCTTC.

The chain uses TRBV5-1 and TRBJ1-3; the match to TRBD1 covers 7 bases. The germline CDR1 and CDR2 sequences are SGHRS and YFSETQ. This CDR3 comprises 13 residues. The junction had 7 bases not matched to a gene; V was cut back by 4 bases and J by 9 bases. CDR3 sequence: CASSPDRLITIYF. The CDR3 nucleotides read TGCGCCAGCAGCCCGGACAGGTTAATCACCATATATTTT.

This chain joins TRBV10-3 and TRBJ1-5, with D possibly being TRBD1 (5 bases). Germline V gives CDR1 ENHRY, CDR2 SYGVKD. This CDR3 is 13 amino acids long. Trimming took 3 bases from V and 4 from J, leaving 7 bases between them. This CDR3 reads CAISEGENQPQHF. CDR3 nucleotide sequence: TGTGCCATCAGTGAAGGGGAAAATCAGCCCCAGCATTTT.

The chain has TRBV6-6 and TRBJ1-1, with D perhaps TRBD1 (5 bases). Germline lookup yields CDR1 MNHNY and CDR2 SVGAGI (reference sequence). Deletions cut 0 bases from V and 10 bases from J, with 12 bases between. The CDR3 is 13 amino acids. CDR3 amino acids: CASSYSEGIGAFF. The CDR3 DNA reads TGTGCCAGCAGTTACTCGGAGGGGATCGGAGCTTTCTTT.

The CDR3 here is CASSPGQGAHEQYF. The CDR3 DNA follows: TGCGCCAGCAGCCCGGGACAGGGGGCTCACGAGCAGTACTTC. This chain uses TRBV4-1 with TRBJ2-7; 12 bases are a match to TRBD1. There are 14 residues in the CDR3. In germline, CDR1 is MGHRA, CDR2 YSYEKL. V was clipped by 4 bases and J by 5 bases; unmatched bases: 3.

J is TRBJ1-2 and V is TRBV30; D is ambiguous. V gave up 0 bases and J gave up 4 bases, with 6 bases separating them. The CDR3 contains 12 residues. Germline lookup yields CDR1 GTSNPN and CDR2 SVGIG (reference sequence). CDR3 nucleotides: TGTGCCTGGAGTGTGGGAGCCTATGGCTACACCTTC. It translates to CAWSVGAYGYTF.

The CDR3 sequence: CASSLFAGGQNSPLHF. CDR3 bases: TGTGCCAGCAGCTTGTTCGCTGGGGGACAGAATTCACCCCTCCACTTT. The chain couples TRBV5-4 to TRBJ1-6; 7 bases are a match to TRBD1. The trim removed 1 base at V and 7 bases at J, leaving 8 bases unmatched. This CDR3 contains 16 residues. Germline V gene data show CDR1 as SGHNT and CDR2 as YYREEE (reference sequence).

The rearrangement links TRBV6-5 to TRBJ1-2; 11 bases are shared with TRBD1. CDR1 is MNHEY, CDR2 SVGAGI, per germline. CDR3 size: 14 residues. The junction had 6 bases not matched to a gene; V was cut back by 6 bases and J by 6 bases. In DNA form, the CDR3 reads TGTGCCAGCAGCCTGGACAGGGGGCTCGATGGCTACACCTTC. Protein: CASSLDRGLDGYTF.

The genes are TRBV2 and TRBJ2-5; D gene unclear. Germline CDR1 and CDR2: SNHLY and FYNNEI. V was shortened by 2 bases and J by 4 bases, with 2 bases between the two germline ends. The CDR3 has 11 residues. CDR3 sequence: CASSERETQYF. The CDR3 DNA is TGTGCCAGCAGTGAACGAGAGACCCAGTACTTC.

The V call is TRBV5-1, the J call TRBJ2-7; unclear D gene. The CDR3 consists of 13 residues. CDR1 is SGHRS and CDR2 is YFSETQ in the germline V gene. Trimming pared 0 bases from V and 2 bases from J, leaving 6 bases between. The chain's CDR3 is CASSLDFAYEQYF. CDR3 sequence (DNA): TGCGCCAGCAGCTTGGATTTCGCCTACGAGCAGTACTTC.

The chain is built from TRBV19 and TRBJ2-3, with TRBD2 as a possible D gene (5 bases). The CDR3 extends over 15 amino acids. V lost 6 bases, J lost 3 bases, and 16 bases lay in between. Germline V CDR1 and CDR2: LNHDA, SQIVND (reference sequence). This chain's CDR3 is CASRQSGYATDTQYF. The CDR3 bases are TGTGCCAGTAGACAAAGCGGATATGCAACAGATACGCAGTATTTT.

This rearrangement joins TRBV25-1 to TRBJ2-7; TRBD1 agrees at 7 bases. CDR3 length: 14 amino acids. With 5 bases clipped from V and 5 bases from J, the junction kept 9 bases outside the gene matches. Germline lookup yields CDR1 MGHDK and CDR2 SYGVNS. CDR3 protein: CASSQDQGVDEQYF. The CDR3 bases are TGTGCCAGCAGTCAAGACCAGGGGGTGGACGAGCAGTACTTC.